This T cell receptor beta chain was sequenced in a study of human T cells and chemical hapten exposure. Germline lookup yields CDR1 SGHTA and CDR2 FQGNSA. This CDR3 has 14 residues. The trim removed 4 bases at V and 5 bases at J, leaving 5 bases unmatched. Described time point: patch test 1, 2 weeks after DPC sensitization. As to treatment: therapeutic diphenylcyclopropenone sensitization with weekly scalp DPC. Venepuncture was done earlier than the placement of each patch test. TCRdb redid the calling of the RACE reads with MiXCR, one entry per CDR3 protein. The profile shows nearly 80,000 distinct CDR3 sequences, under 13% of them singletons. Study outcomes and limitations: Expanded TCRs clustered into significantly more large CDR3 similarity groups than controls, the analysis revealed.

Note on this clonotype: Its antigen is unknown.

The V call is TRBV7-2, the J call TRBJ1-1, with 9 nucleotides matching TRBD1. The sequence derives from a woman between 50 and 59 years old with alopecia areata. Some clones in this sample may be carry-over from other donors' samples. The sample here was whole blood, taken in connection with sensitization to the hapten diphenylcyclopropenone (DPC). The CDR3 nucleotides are TGTGCCAGCAGCTCATGGACAGGGGAGACTGAAGCTTTCTTT. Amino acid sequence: CASSSWTGETEAFF.